The rows below give T cell receptor beta chains drawn from one sample of a study of blood T cell repertoires in COVID-19. TCRdb's copy holds only in-frame clones and misses some; the assay was immunoSEQ multiplex PCR. The sample carries roughly 350,000 clones, 91% recorded once. The material sequenced was peripheral blood. These receptors came from a woman between 18 and 29 years old who had recovered from COVID-19. Each CDR3 is given with its conserved first and last residue. D genes are given only for firm matches. Clone size appears in some rows only: once, few, many, or a class for an expanded clone.

d_call	v_call	cdr3_length	j_call	clone_size	cdr3_nt	cdr3_aa
-	TRBV11-3	14	TRBJ1-5	-	TGTGCCAGCAGCTTAGATGGAGGCAATCAGCCCCAGCATTTT	CASSLDGGNQPQHF
TRBD1	TRBV19	14	TRBJ1-2	-	TGTGCCAGTAGTCCCCTGGGACAGATCTATGGCTACACCTTC	CASSPLGQIYGYTF
-	TRBV11-3	13	TRBJ1-2	-	TGTGCCAGCAGCTTGGCGGGCATCGGGGGCTACACCTTC	CASSLAGIGGYTF
-	TRBV5-1	14	TRBJ2-5	-	TGCGCCAGCAGCTTGACCCAGAGGCAAGAGACCCAGTACTTC	CASSLTQRQETQYF
-	TRBV4-1	15	TRBJ2-5	-	TGCGCCAGCAGCCAAGAAACGGGGATCCAAGAGACCCAGTACTTC	CASSQETGIQETQYF
TRBD2	TRBV19	14	TRBJ2-1	-	TGTGCCAGTAGTGTGGGACTAGATTACAATGAGCAGTTCTTC	CASSVGLDYNEQFF
TRBD1	TRBV5-5	15	TRBJ2-1	once	TGTGCCAGCAGCAACAGGACAGGGGCAAACAATGAGCAGTTCTTC	CASSNRTGANNEQFF
TRBD1	TRBV6-5	13	TRBJ1-2	-	TGTGCCAGCAGAGGGACAGGGGGCTATGGCTACACCTTC	CASRGTGGYGYTF
TRBD2	TRBV4-1	15	TRBJ2-5	-	TGCGCCAGCAGCCAATTGCGGCGGGAGGAAGAGACCCAGTACTTC	CASSQLRREEETQYF
TRBD2	TRBV5-1	17	TRBJ2-2	-	TGCGCCAGCAGCTTGGCCTTAGCGGGAGAAAGAACCGGGGAGCTGTTTTTT	CASSLALAGERTGELFF
TRBD2	TRBV24-1	18	TRBJ2-1	-	TGTGCCACCAGTGATCCCACCCATAGGGTAGCGGGAGTTAGTGAGCAGTTCTTC	CATSDPTHRVAGVSEQFF
-	TRBV5-4	14	TRBJ2-5	-	TGTGCCAGCAGCTTGTCCGGTGCGCGCGGGACCCAGTACTTC	CASSLSGARGTQYF
-	TRBV30	13	TRBJ1-5	-	TGTGCCTGGACAGGACGGGATAATCAGCCCCAGCATTTT	CAWTGRDNQPQHF
-	TRBV9	14	TRBJ1-2	-	TGTGCCAGCGCTCAACAGGGTGTTGTGGGTGGCTACACCTTC	CASAQQGVVGGYTF
TRBD1	TRBV24-1	16	TRBJ2-5	once	TGTGCCACCAGTGATTTTCGGACAGGGAAACAAGAGACCCAGTACTTC	CATSDFRTGKQETQYF
-	TRBV6-6	15	TRBJ2-5	-	TGTGCCAGCAGTTACAGGTTCGGCCTAGAAGAGACCCAGTACTTC	CASSYRFGLEETQYF
-	TRBV6-5	12	TRBJ1-2	-	TGTGCCAGCAGACAGGGATCGTTTGGCTACACCTTC	CASRQGSFGYTF
TRBD1	TRBV6-5	15	TRBJ1-5	-	TGTGCCAGCAGTCTCCGGACAGGGGGGAGTCAGCCCCAGCATTTT	CASSLRTGGSQPQHF
-	TRBV4-1	15	TRBJ2-1	-	TGCGCCAGCAGCCAAGGGGTATTTCGCGGGAATGAGCAGTTCTTC	CASSQGVFRGNEQFF